A selection of T cell receptor beta chains follows, all from one sample in a study of CD8 T cells in ankylosing spondylitis. TCRdb called the 5' RACE reads again in MiXCR, with one record for every CDR3 protein. The sample shows approximately 25,000 distinct CDR3 sequences, 7.9% of them seen only once. Sample: blood. These receptors all stem from a male donor with ankylosing spondylitis or in good health (not recorded which). The CDR3 runs from the conserved cysteine through the conserved F or W. The D gene is left open where the match is weak. Expanded clones are given a class, and other clones once, few, many or no size at all.

size: few; J: TRBJ2-2; D: NA; V: TRBV21-1; CDR3: CASKTATSGTNTGELFF; DNA: TGTGCCAGCAAAACGGCAACTAGCGGCACGAACACCGGGGAGCTGTTTTTT
size: NA; J: TRBJ2-1; D: NA; V: TRBV18; CDR3: CASSPPAQVNEQFF; DNA: TGTGCCAGCTCACCACCGGCCCAGGTCAATGAGCAGTTCTTC
size: NA; J: TRBJ2-1; D: TRBD2; V: TRBV15; CDR3: CATSRDRGLAGGSYNEQFF; DNA: TGTGCCACCAGCAGAGATAGGGGACTAGCGGGGGGCTCCTACAATGAGCAGTTCTTC
size: NA; J: TRBJ1-1; D: NA; V: TRBV6-2/TRBV6-3; CDR3: CASALSWSGNTEAFF; DNA: TGTGCCAGCGCTCTTAGTTGGAGTGGGAACACTGAAGCTTTCTTT
size: few; J: TRBJ1-4; D: NA; V: TRBV11-1; CDR3: CASSFNDPEKLFF; DNA: TGTGCCAGCAGCTTCAATGACCCCGAAAAACTGTTTTTT
size: medium-sized; J: TRBJ2-2; D: NA; V: TRBV5-1; CDR3: CASSLSRAGANTGELFF; DNA: TGCGCCAGCAGCTTGTCACGGGCGGGGGCAAACACCGGGGAGCTGTTTTTT
size: NA; J: TRBJ2-1; D: TRBD2; V: TRBV12-3/TRBV12-4; CDR3: CASSSLGTSGRAGEQFF; DNA: TGTGCCAGCAGTTCCCTGGGGACTAGCGGGAGGGCAGGTGAGCAGTTCTTC
size: few; J: TRBJ1-1; D: NA; V: TRBV7-2; CDR3: CASSLDVWGRGEAFF; DNA: TGTGCCAGCAGCTTAGATGTCTGGGGTCGCGGTGAAGCTTTCTTT
size: few; J: TRBJ1-1; D: NA; V: TRBV28; CDR3: CASSLNQGRNTEAFF; DNA: TGTGCCAGCAGTTTAAATCAGGGTAGGAACACTGAAGCTTTCTTT
size: NA; J: TRBJ2-7; D: NA; V: TRBV4-3; CDR3: CASSQDYRVSEQYF; DNA: TGCGCCAGCAGCCAAGACTACAGGGTGAGCGAGCAGTACTTC
size: NA; J: TRBJ2-5; D: NA; V: TRBV6-5; CDR3: CASSSPGARQETQYF; DNA: TGTGCCAGCAGTTCGCCGGGAGCGAGGCAAGAGACCCAGTACTTC
size: few; J: TRBJ2-3; D: NA; V: TRBV7-6; CDR3: CASSLRRAGLTTDTQYF; DNA: TGTGCCAGCAGCTTAAGGCGGGCAGGGCTTACCACAGATACGCAGTATTTT
size: many; J: TRBJ2-1; D: NA; V: TRBV5-1; CDR3: CASSIRPATEQFF; DNA: TGCGCCAGCAGTATCCGTCCAGCGACCGAGCAGTTCTTC
size: NA; J: TRBJ1-2; D: TRBD1; V: TRBV7-2; CDR3: CASSLEGTGSRYTF; DNA: TGTGCCAGCAGCTTAGAGGGGACAGGGTCCCGCTACACCTTC
size: NA; J: TRBJ2-2; D: TRBD1; V: TRBV5-1; CDR3: CASTSGQGTGELFF; DNA: TGCGCCAGCACGTCGGGACAGGGCACCGGGGAGCTGTTTTTT
size: NA; J: TRBJ2-5; D: NA; V: TRBV4-1; CDR3: CASSQDARFETQYF; DNA: TGCGCCAGCAGCCAAGATGCCAGGTTCGAGACCCAGTACTTC
size: few; J: TRBJ2-1; D: NA; V: TRBV4-3; CDR3: CASSPEADRYNEQFF; DNA: TGCGCCAGCAGCCCAGAGGCAGATCGGTACAATGAGCAGTTCTTC
size: few; J: TRBJ2-3; D: NA; V: TRBV12-3/TRBV12-4; CDR3: CASSFQDTQYF; DNA: TGTGCCAGCAGTTTCCAGGATACGCAGTATTTT
size: many; J: TRBJ2-7; D: TRBD2; V: TRBV20-1; CDR3: CSARTSGGSYEQYF; DNA: TGCAGTGCCAGGACTAGCGGGGGATCCTACGAGCAGTACTTC
size: few; J: TRBJ1-4; D: TRBD1; V: TRBV20-1; CDR3: CSAGGQGNEKLFF; DNA: TGCAGTGCTGGCGGACAGGGGAATGAAAAACTGTTTTTT
size: many; J: TRBJ1-1; D: NA; V: TRBV25-1; CDR3: CASRGPHTEAFF; DNA: TGTGCCAGCAGGGGACCTCACACTGAAGCTTTCTTT
size: many; J: TRBJ2-2; D: NA; V: TRBV7-9; CDR3: CASSPRTRGTGELFF; DNA: TGTGCCAGCAGCCCCAGAACCCGGGGCACCGGGGAGCTGTTTTTT
size: many; J: TRBJ1-1; D: NA; V: TRBV20-1; CDR3: CSARSGVNTEAFF; DNA: TGCAGTGCTAGGTCGGGGGTTAACACTGAAGCTTTCTTT
size: NA; J: TRBJ2-2; D: TRBD2; V: TRBV7-2; CDR3: CASSLMRGGTGELFF; DNA: TGTGCCAGCAGCCTTATGCGGGGGGGTACCGGGGAGCTGTTTTTT
size: many; J: TRBJ1-1; D: NA; V: TRBV5-1; CDR3: CASSLSGLNTEAFF; DNA: TGCGCCAGCAGCTTGTCAGGGCTGAACACTGAAGCTTTCTTT
size: few; J: TRBJ1-2; D: NA; V: TRBV7-2; CDR3: CASSRDRTGGYTF; DNA: TGTGCCAGCAGCCGAGACAGGACGGGTGGCTACACCTTC
size: NA; J: TRBJ2-5; D: NA; V: TRBV4-3; CDR3: CASSQDMGGRGLWETQYF; DNA: TGCGCCAGCAGCCAAGATATGGGGGGCCGGGGGTTGTGGGAGACCCAGTACTTC
size: few; J: TRBJ2-5; D: NA; V: TRBV4-3; CDR3: CASSQDLAKETQYF; DNA: TGCGCCAGCAGCCAAGATCTAGCGAAGGAGACCCAGTACTTC
size: NA; J: TRBJ2-6; D: NA; V: TRBV28; CDR3: CASSGYRGTLSGANVLTF; DNA: TGTGCCAGCAGTGGGTATCGGGGCACCTTGTCTGGGGCCAACGTCCTGACTTTC
size: many; J: TRBJ2-7; D: TRBD2; V: TRBV20-1; CDR3: CSAGASGRSYEQYF; DNA: TGCAGTGCAGGGGCAAGCGGGAGAAGCTACGAGCAGTACTTC
size: few; J: TRBJ2-2; D: NA; V: TRBV9; CDR3: CASSVGDSGSGELFF; DNA: TGTGCCAGCAGCGTAGGTGATAGCGGTTCAGGGGAGCTGTTTTTT
size: few; J: TRBJ2-3; D: NA; V: TRBV20-1; CDR3: CSARDGSGGTDTQYF; DNA: TGCAGTGCTAGAGATGGAAGCGGAGGCACAGATACGCAGTATTTT
size: few; J: TRBJ2-3; D: TRBD2; V: TRBV30; CDR3: CAWILAGGATDTQYF; DNA: TGTGCCTGGATTCTAGCGGGAGGCGCAACAGATACGCAGTATTTT
size: few; J: TRBJ2-1; D: TRBD2; V: TRBV29-1; CDR3: CSVRLAEEQFF; DNA: TGCAGCGTCCGACTAGCAGAGGAGCAGTTCTTC
size: NA; J: TRBJ2-2; D: NA; V: TRBV29-1; CDR3: CSVEEVRANTGELFF; DNA: TGCAGCGTTGAAGAGGTGCGGGCGAACACCGGGGAGCTGTTTTTT
size: NA; J: TRBJ2-2; D: NA; V: TRBV9; CDR3: CASSRTPRDGELFF; DNA: TGTGCCAGCAGCCGGACACCTCGGGACGGGGAGCTGTTTTTT
size: many; J: TRBJ2-6; D: NA; V: TRBV5-1; CDR3: CASSSPPPGSSGANVLTF; DNA: TGCGCCAGCAGCTCCCCCCCGCCTGGAAGCTCTGGGGCCAACGTCCTGACTTTC
size: NA; J: TRBJ2-7; D: NA; V: TRBV7-2; CDR3: CASSRSRYEQYF; DNA: TGCGCCAGCAGCCGGTCCCGTTACGAGCAGTACTTC
size: many; J: TRBJ2-2; D: TRBD1; V: TRBV6-2/TRBV6-3; CDR3: CASSPRGPETGELFF; DNA: TGTGCCAGCAGTCCCAGGGGGCCGGAGACCGGGGAGCTGTTTTTT
size: NA; J: TRBJ2-1; D: TRBD2; V: TRBV11-1; CDR3: CASSSRTSGSPQFF; DNA: TGTGCCAGCAGCTCCAGGACTAGCGGGAGCCCCCAGTTCTTC
size: NA; J: TRBJ1-1; D: NA; V: TRBV5-1; CDR3: CASSPMGREAEAFF; DNA: TGCGCCAGCAGCCCCATGGGGAGGGAGGCTGAAGCTTTCTTT
size: few; J: TRBJ2-1; D: TRBD2; V: TRBV5-1; CDR3: CASSPTGTTSYNEQFF; DNA: TGCGCCAGCAGTCCTACCGGGACTACCTCCTACAATGAGCAGTTCTTC